This T cell receptor beta chain is from a study of CD8+ T cells in alopecia areata. At the level of the study: The duration of tofacitinib was 6 to 18 months, with 6 months off drug afterward. Points from the study as a whole: Scalp samples also contribute reads from the resident alphabeta T cells found in normal skin.

Extracted from the samples, RNA was reverse transcribed into cDNA to serve as the sequencing template. Profiling relied on immunoSEQ multiplex PCR, and the TCRdb table lists in-frame clones only, not all of them. The data contain about 150,000 clones, around half of them singletons. The CDR3 spans 16 residues. V lost 2 bases and J 5 bases, leaving 18 bases between the germline ends. Per the germline V gene, CDR1 is SGHVS and CDR2 is FNYEAQ. Details on this clone: What it recognizes is unknown.

Sorting of CD4+ and CD8+ T cells was performed on PBMCs. The rearrangement joins TRBV7-6 to TRBJ2-5; TRBD1 or TRBD2 may be the D gene (6 bases each). This sequence originates from a human donor with alopecia areata. The source material was CD8+ T cells sorted from blood, sampled at week 0. DNA for the CDR3: TGTGCCAGCAGCTTACGGGGGCCGAGGTCTGAGGAGACCCAGTACTTC. This codes for CASSLRGPRSEETQYF.